Given below is one T cell receptor beta chain in context. The specificity of this receptor is unknown. Receptor amplification or capture employed the immunoSEQ multiplex PCR assay. The multiplex PCR relied on a mix of 60 forward primers for TCR Vbeta segments and 13 reverse primers for TCR Jbeta segments. A multiplex PCR assay on genomic DNA amplified the CDR3 region of rearranged TCR beta genes. The amplified TCR beta libraries were sequenced on the Illumina HiSeq System as 87-base-pair reads. In the source study's methods: Across the roughly 640 repertoires, a later analysis counted about 81 million unique TCR beta chains, approximately 12 million of which were shared by at least two donors. Raw reads were error-corrected and collapsed into unique sequences with a nearest-neighbor algorithm that merged closely related sequences to remove PCR and sequencing errors. Alignment of CDR3 sequences to IMGT reference sequences was used to assign V, D and J gene segments. For a sequence to be retained, a match of at least six nucleotides to both a V gene segment and a J gene segment was required. Rearrangements were called productive when the CDR3 lacked stop codons and stayed in frame with V and J; all others were non-productive. Following IMGT convention, CDR3 was defined as the stretch from the second conserved V-encoded cysteine up to the conserved J-encoded phenylalanine. The earlier analysis of approximately 590 of the donors excluded any sequence lacking an unambiguous match to a single V gene segment. In an earlier analysis of a few hundred of the donors, V segments were called functional above 56.7% productive rearrangements and were called segregating when the between-donor standard deviation exceeded 5%. A statistical classification framework was developed to diagnose cytomegalovirus status using the catalog of TCR beta chain sequences. V and J gene assignment, in a later analysis, came from comparing TCR nucleotide sequences with IMGT/GENE-DB human TR gene sequences. The TCRdist pipeline was used in a later analysis to assign CDR3 sequences and most-parsimonious VDJ recombination scenarios. A later analysis defined each TCR beta chain by its CDR3 amino acid sequence plus V-gene family, and excluded reads lacking a unique V-gene family. A later analysis removed 550 to 700 highly shared, low-generation-probability nucleotide sequences to deal with suspected cross-contamination and a sequencing artifact. For each public chain, a later analysis derived a clonal expansion index from normalized ranks of inferred template counts within each repertoire. In a later analysis, generation probabilities were computed with a VDJ recombination model fitted to out-of-frame rearrangements, and the resulting probabilities were checked against IGoR. In a later analysis, TCR-TCR, TCR-HLA and TCR-CMV co-occurrence was scored with hypergeometric tests, and a repertoire-size bias correction was applied to TCR pairs. In a later analysis, false discovery rates were estimated by permuting HLA or CMV assignments 20 times. In a later analysis, co-occurring TCRs were grouped using DBSCAN, and TCRdist sequence similarity was added for clustering within HLA-allele-positive subsets. For co-occurrence clustering, repertoires with fewer than 30,000 or more than 120,000 public chains were excluded, along with about five repertoires with anomalous nucleotide sharing. TCRdb took this table from immuneACCESS and kept in-frame rearrangements with V and J called. Such tables lack part of the clones; where checked against another copy, unresolved V genes explain under half of the gap, and the rest is unexplained. V and J calls and clone size are given by that table; D and trimming were obtained from the DNA. The sample's clone listing holds about 130,000 clones. Approximately 1.5% of the sample comes from the top ten.

In total, 500 to 700 healthy bone marrow donors made up the cohort. At the time of sampling, every cohort member was nominally healthy, though immune exposures that went unrecorded were likely present. The donor tested CMV seronegative, placing the donor among the 350 to 400 seronegative members of the cohort. A peripheral blood sample was collected from each donor, and TCR beta sequencing was performed on peripheral blood mononuclear cells. Genomic DNA was extracted from the blood cell samples with the Qiagen DNeasy Blood Extraction Kit. The cysteine opens and the phenylalanine closes a CDR3 of 15 amino acids. This entry keeps only the CDR3 DNA: 45 bases, framed from base 1. The germline V gene gives CDR1 as MGHRA and CDR2 as YSYEKL. V is clipped by 4 bases and J by 1 base, and the sequence between their germline boundaries is 14 bases long. This sample was included in a study of cytomegalovirus exposure and HLA in healthy donors (TCRdb year 2017). Context from the whole study: An earlier analysis of some 550 of the donors reported approximately 290 Gb of sequence data and roughly 110 million unique TCR beta sequences from 150 million to 200 million T cells. An early release covering about 600 HLA-typed donors comprised approximately 300 gigabases of sequencing data and roughly 85 million unique TCR sequences. Of the 398 genotyped donors, 81% were placed in the genetic ancestry cluster associated with self-reported Caucasian donors. The study aimed to test whether cataloging public T cell receptors could reveal signatures of past pathogen exposure. Using immunosequencing, the study profiled T cell repertoires from fewer than 850 subjects and related those repertoires to cytomegalovirus serostatus. Along with the approximately 670-subject first cohort, a separate validation cohort of over 90 different subjects was used. To predict cytomegalovirus infection status, the study brought together high-throughput TCR immunosequencing, statistical association of individual TCRs with disease status, and machine learning. To study patterns of TCR occurrence, a later analysis re-analyzed previously published TCR beta repertoires from 650 to 750 donors and added high-resolution HLA genotyping. Rather than drawing on any new phenotypic data, the later analysis identified candidate immune exposures from TCR beta sequences and the way those sequences occurred across donors. An earlier analysis of around 580 of the donors used high-throughput TCR beta sequencing to judge whether each TCR beta V gene segment behaved as functional or pseudogenic. Donor age, sex, ethnicity and CMV serostatus were compiled alongside the repertoire data. In a later genetic analysis, genome-wide SNP genotypes for 398 of the 666 donors were used, and that subset was treated as a discovery cohort. Every discovery cohort repertoire had been produced on one sequencing platform. Both class I and class II loci were covered by HLA typing, at four-digit resolution. The number of donors typed differed by locus, with about 629-630 for A, B, C, DRB1 and DQB1, around 560 for DQA1, some 570 for DPA1, and roughly 450 for DPB1. A handful of DR-DQ haplotypes were handled as single units for association and clustering because linkage in the cohort was strong. On average, roughly 240,000 unique TCR beta nucleotide sequences were sequenced per donor among a few hundred genotyped donors of the cohort, with roughly 18% of those sequences being non-productive.

Study-wide findings and limitations: When HLA alleles, especially DR and DQ, strongly co-occurred, attributing TCR associations to individual alleles was difficult. A later analysis found that TCR association rates varied across HLA loci, with DRB1 alleles showing the most associated TCRs and HLA-C alleles the fewest. In a later genetic analysis, a missense DCLRE1C variant was associated with V-gene and J-gene trimming of TCR beta chains, and the association was replicated in an independent cohort. The only immune exposure information available for the cohort was CMV serostatus. An earlier analysis of 587 of the donors showed that most TCR beta V segments appeared in productive rearrangements either about 87% or about 30% of the time, which broadly matched IMGT annotations. In a later analysis, most CMV-associated TCR beta chains were found to appear HLA-restricted, with HLA associations seemingly driven largely by CMV exposure. Linkage disequilibrium might explain the correlated functional status among segregating V segments, but an unknown experimental factor could not be ruled out. Some IMGT-functional V segments, including TRBV6-2 and TRBV6-3, could not be told apart with the 87-base-pair reads, so those segments were excluded. According to a later analysis, parvovirus B19, influenza, CMV and Epstein-Barr virus appeared linked to several top co-occurrence clusters. A group of highly shared sequence variants was considered likely to be a technical artifact of the sequencing pipeline. At a false discovery rate of 0.05, a later analysis linked 15,000 to 20,000 TCR beta sequences to specific HLA alleles. The cohort was sequenced for TCR beta chains only, and without alpha or paired-chain data the features that could be detected were limited. According to the authors, the approach could potentially be generalized to other disease states and immunological phenotypes. Because HLA typing was missing for some donors at each locus, association tests included only the typed subset. A further reported finding was that TCR beta sequences accurately predicted the HLA-A and HLA-B alleles for most subjects in the first cohort. In vitro tests confirmed that a few of the cytomegalovirus-associated TCR beta chains recognize cytomegalovirus antigens. In the study, around 160 TCR beta chains were listed as associated with cytomegalovirus. In a later analysis, HLA-associated TCR beta chains were found to be more clonally expanded and to have lower generation probabilities than equally common non-associated chains. The classifier was reported to diagnose cytomegalovirus status with high specificity and sensitivity in both the original and validation cohorts. Presence/absence analyses assumed roughly uniform sequencing depth across donors, an assumption that may not hold. The earlier analysis of fewer than 750 of the donors excluded roughly 17 rarely observed V segments, including chromosome 9 orphons, because counts were too low. A later genetic analysis reported fewer N-insertions in productive TCRs among donors in an Asian-associated ancestry cluster than the roughly 690-donor mean. While some public TCRs were present in many individuals, most TCR sequences turned up only very rarely across donors.

The receptor's source is a woman aged 40 to 50 in good health and CMV-seronegative. This receptor chain uses TRBV4-1 and TRBJ2-7, with a tentative D gene TRBD1 over 6 matching bases. The specimen was PBMCs. DNA sequence: TGCGCCAGCAGCCGCACACAGGGATTTTCCTACGAGCAGTACTTC. Its amino acids are CASSRTQGFSYEQYF.